This record covers a single T cell receptor (beta chain). The sample originates from a study of blood T cell repertoires in COVID-19. Study-level background: The United States, Italy and Spain were the sources of the acute and convalescent COVID-19 samples. Nucleic acid was either cDNA or gDNA, and it came from T cells, B-cell-depleted T cells, or PBMCs.

In the authors' methods: Estimation of nucleated cell counts was performed using reference gene primer amplification. The table came from immunoSEQ multiplex PCR; TCRdb's copy has only in-frame clones and leaves some out. The D gene and trimming were derived from the DNA, and the V and J assignments and clone size from that table. Of roughly 250,000 clones in the sample, less than 90% were seen once. This CDR3 is built from 14 residues. Per germline, CDR1 MNHEY and CDR2 SMNVEV (reference sequence). V was pared by 5 bases and J by 7 bases, with 8 bases of the junction left unmatched. This receptor was identified in a woman aged 25 to 45 with COVID-19, enrolled during active disease. Sequences were obtained from peripheral blood. This sequence joins TRBV27 and TRBJ2-3, with TRBD1 identical over 8 bases. CDR3 residues: CASSLRQGTNTQYF. The DNA of the CDR3 is TGTGCCAGCAGTCTACGACAGGGGACGAATACGCAGTATTTT.